These T cell receptor beta chains were read from a single sample in a study of blood T cell repertoires in COVID-19. The table came from immunoSEQ multiplex PCR; TCRdb's copy has only in-frame clones and leaves some out. The sample lists about 220,000 clones, around 89% occurring once. Sequenced material: PBMCs or T cells enriched from blood (not recorded which). Receptors originate from a man aged 25-45 years who had been exposed to COVID-19. Each CDR3 is given with its conserved first and last residue. D genes are given only for firm matches. The size field is filled for only some rows; it gives once, few, many or a size class.

abundance: once
v_gene: TRBV6-2/TRBV6-3
j_gene: TRBJ1-2
d_gene: TRBD1
CDR3nt: TGTGCCAGCAGTCCAGTTCGGGGGACAGGGGGCACGGACTATGGCTACACCTTC
CDR3aa: CASSPVRGTGGTDYGYTF

abundance: -
v_gene: TRBV28
j_gene: TRBJ2-5
d_gene: TRBD1
CDR3nt: TGTGCCAGCAGTTTACTAGGGCTGAGGGACAGGAAACAAGAGACCCAGTACTTC
CDR3aa: CASSLLGLRDRKQETQYF

abundance: -
v_gene: TRBV6-5
j_gene: TRBJ2-5
d_gene: -
CDR3nt: TGTGCCAGCAGTTTTTCCGGAGAGACCCAGTACTTC
CDR3aa: CASSFSGETQYF

abundance: -
v_gene: TRBV30
j_gene: TRBJ1-2
d_gene: -
CDR3nt: TGTGCCTGCCAGGGTTGGCGCGATCCGCATTATGGCTACACCTTC
CDR3aa: CACQGWRDPHYGYTF

abundance: -
v_gene: TRBV18
j_gene: TRBJ1-5
d_gene: TRBD1
CDR3nt: TGTGCCAGCTCACCACCCGGGACAGGGACGGATCAGCCCCAGCATTTT
CDR3aa: CASSPPGTGTDQPQHF

abundance: -
v_gene: TRBV7-2
j_gene: TRBJ1-5
d_gene: -
CDR3nt: TGTGCCAGCAGCTTAGCGGGGGGATACAATCAGCCCCAGCATTTT
CDR3aa: CASSLAGGYNQPQHF

abundance: -
v_gene: TRBV9
j_gene: TRBJ2-7
d_gene: TRBD1
CDR3nt: TGTGCCAGCGGAAGGGGGCACGAGCAGTACTTC
CDR3aa: CASGRGHEQYF

abundance: -
v_gene: TRBV5-1
j_gene: TRBJ2-5
d_gene: TRBD1
CDR3nt: TGCGCCAGTAGCAGGGGGAACCAAGAGACCCAGTACTTC
CDR3aa: CASSRGNQETQYF

abundance: -
v_gene: TRBV7-6
j_gene: TRBJ1-1
d_gene: -
CDR3nt: TGTGCCAGCAGCTTAGCCAGGGTTAACACTGAAGCTTTCTTT
CDR3aa: CASSLARVNTEAFF

abundance: -
v_gene: TRBV12-3/TRBV12-4
j_gene: TRBJ2-4
d_gene: TRBD2
CDR3nt: TGTGCCAGCAGTTTAAGCGGGGGGGCCTTCCCGTACTTC
CDR3aa: CASSLSGGAFPYF

abundance: -
v_gene: TRBV3-1/TRBV3-2
j_gene: TRBJ2-3
d_gene: TRBD2
CDR3nt: TGTGCCAGCAGCCATACCCTTAGCGGGGGGGCCGCAGATACGCAGTATTTT
CDR3aa: CASSHTLSGGAADTQYF

abundance: -
v_gene: TRBV9
j_gene: TRBJ1-6
d_gene: -
CDR3nt: TGTGCCAGCAGCGGCGGACTGTACAATTCACCCCTCCACTTT
CDR3aa: CASSGGLYNSPLHF

abundance: few
v_gene: TRBV4-1
j_gene: TRBJ1-1
d_gene: -
CDR3nt: TGCGCCAGCAGCCAAGTGACTTACGAGAACACTGAAGCTTTCTTT
CDR3aa: CASSQVTYENTEAFF

abundance: once
v_gene: TRBV10-3
j_gene: TRBJ1-1
d_gene: -
CDR3nt: TGTGCCATCACGAGTTCGGGAAACACTGAAGCTTTCTTT
CDR3aa: CAITSSGNTEAFF

abundance: -
v_gene: TRBV5-1
j_gene: TRBJ1-2
d_gene: TRBD1
CDR3nt: TGCGCCAGCAGCTTGGAGTATAAGGGACAGGGCGCCTCTAACTATGGCTACACCTTC
CDR3aa: CASSLEYKGQGASNYGYTF

abundance: -
v_gene: TRBV6-5
j_gene: TRBJ2-7
d_gene: TRBD1
CDR3nt: TGTGCCAGCAGTTACGACGGGACAGAAGGACACGAGCAGTACTTC
CDR3aa: CASSYDGTEGHEQYF

abundance: -
v_gene: TRBV13
j_gene: TRBJ2-1
d_gene: TRBD2
CDR3nt: TGTGCCAGCAGCTTAATTAGCGGGGGGGCCGGGCGGTACAATGAGCAGTTCTTC
CDR3aa: CASSLISGGAGRYNEQFF

abundance: -
v_gene: TRBV5-4
j_gene: TRBJ2-7
d_gene: TRBD1
CDR3nt: TGTGCCAGCAGTTTGACCGGGACAGGGAGCTCCTACGAGCAGTACTTC
CDR3aa: CASSLTGTGSSYEQYF

abundance: -
v_gene: TRBV3-1/TRBV3-2
j_gene: TRBJ2-3
d_gene: -
CDR3nt: TGTGCCAGCAGCCAAGACCCCGGTATAAGGTCGGGGCAGTATTTT
CDR3aa: CASSQDPGIRSGQYF

abundance: -
v_gene: TRBV5-6
j_gene: TRBJ2-3
d_gene: TRBD1
CDR3nt: TGTGCCAGCAGCTTTGGGGACAGGGGGTTAGAAACGCAGTATTTT
CDR3aa: CASSFGDRGLETQYF

abundance: few
v_gene: TRBV7-9
j_gene: TRBJ2-5
d_gene: -
CDR3nt: TGTGCCAGCAGCCTCAGGGAAGGGGAGACCCAGTACTTC
CDR3aa: CASSLREGETQYF

abundance: -
v_gene: TRBV3-1/TRBV3-2
j_gene: TRBJ1-5
d_gene: TRBD1
CDR3nt: TGTGCCAGCAGCCAAGGGAGGGACAGTCCCTTGCGGAATCAGCCCCAGCATTTT
CDR3aa: CASSQGRDSPLRNQPQHF

abundance: -
v_gene: TRBV25-1
j_gene: TRBJ2-7
d_gene: TRBD1
CDR3nt: TGTGCCAGCAGTGACTCCAGGGGGCTGAGCTACGAGCAGTACTTC
CDR3aa: CASSDSRGLSYEQYF

abundance: -
v_gene: TRBV6-2/TRBV6-3
j_gene: TRBJ2-3
d_gene: -
CDR3nt: TGTGCCAGCAGTGCAGGGGAATATACGCAGTATTTT
CDR3aa: CASSAGEYTQYF

abundance: -
v_gene: TRBV11-3
j_gene: TRBJ2-3
d_gene: TRBD1
CDR3nt: TGTGCCAGCAGCCCCGGGACAGGAATGGAAGATACGCAGTATTTT
CDR3aa: CASSPGTGMEDTQYF

abundance: -
v_gene: TRBV4-2
j_gene: TRBJ2-2
d_gene: TRBD2
CDR3nt: TGTGCCAGCAGCCATGCAAGTCCGGGCGGGGGGGCCCCCGGGGAGCTGTTTTTT
CDR3aa: CASSHASPGGGAPGELFF